This TCR beta chain was documented in a study of T cell repertoires in cytomegalovirus infection. TCRdb reprocessed the reads with MiXCR, giving one entry per CDR3 protein. The profile covers about 830,000 distinct CDR3 sequences, with approximately 30% appearing a single time and around 12% taken by the ten largest. The sample holds a few counts of this clonotype. Its antigen is as yet unknown. A junction boundary mismatches the germline segment, possibly from a read error. The sample consisted of cultured CD8+ T cells from PBMCs, taken from culture after CMV antigen stimulation. The clonotype originates from a human donor in good health (CMV status not recorded). Some clones in this sample may be carry-over from other donors' samples.

The CDR3 bases are TGTGCCAGCAGCGCCGGTAATGTGATAATCTTC. Protein sequence: CASSAGNVIIF. The chain employs TRBV5-6 and TRBJ1-2; no clear D. Germline assignment: CDR1 SGHDT and CDR2 YYEEEE. This CDR3 contains 11 residues.